This T cell receptor beta chain was identified in a study of blood T cell repertoires in COVID-19. Study summary: Spain, Italy and the United States supplied samples that represented acute and convalescent COVID-19. T cells, B-cell-depleted T cells, or PBMCs provided the cDNA or gDNA that served as material.

This clone was picked up one time. V was clipped by 4 bases and J by 7 bases, with 13 bases between them. The CDR3 totals 13 residues. Germline V lookup: CDR1 MDHEN, CDR2 SYDVKM. In the original workflow: Estimation of nucleated cell counts relied on the amplification of reference gene primers. TCRdb's table, derived via immunoSEQ multiplex PCR, lists solely in-frame clones and lacks some. The V and J calls and clone size come from that table; D and trimming were worked out from the DNA. The table records roughly 100,000 clones, roughly four fifths of them present only once. The sequencing sample was made of peripheral blood. The chain links TRBV28 to TRBJ1-1; D not resolved. The source is a woman aged 80 or over with active or convalescent COVID-19. The CDR3 sequence: CASSSGSGVEAFF. CDR3 coding DNA: TGTGCCAGCAGTTCCGGGAGCGGAGTTGAAGCTTTCTTT.